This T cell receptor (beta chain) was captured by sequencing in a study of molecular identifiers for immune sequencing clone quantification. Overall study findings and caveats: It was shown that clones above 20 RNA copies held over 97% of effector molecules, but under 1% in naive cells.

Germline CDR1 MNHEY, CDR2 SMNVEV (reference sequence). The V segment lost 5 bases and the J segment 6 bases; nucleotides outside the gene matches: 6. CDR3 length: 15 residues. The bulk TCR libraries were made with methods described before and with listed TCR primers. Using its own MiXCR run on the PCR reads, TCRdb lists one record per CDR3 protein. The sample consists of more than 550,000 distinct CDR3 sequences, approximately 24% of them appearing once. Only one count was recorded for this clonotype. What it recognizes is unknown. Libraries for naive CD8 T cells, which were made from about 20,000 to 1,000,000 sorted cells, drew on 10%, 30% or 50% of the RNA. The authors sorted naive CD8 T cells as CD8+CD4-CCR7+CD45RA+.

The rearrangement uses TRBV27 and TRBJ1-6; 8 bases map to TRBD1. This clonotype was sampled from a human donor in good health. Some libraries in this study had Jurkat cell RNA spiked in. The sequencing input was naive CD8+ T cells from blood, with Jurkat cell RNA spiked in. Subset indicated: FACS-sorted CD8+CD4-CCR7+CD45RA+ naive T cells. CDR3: CASSKQGDANSPLHF. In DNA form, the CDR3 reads TGTGCCAGCAGTAAACAGGGGGATGCTAATTCACCCCTCCACTTT.